The 8 T cell receptor beta chains below come from one sample, sequenced in a study of T cells in Graves' hyperthyroidism and ophthalmopathy. TCR beta CDR3 region amplification was performed from RNA transcripts. RT-PCR in the first round (using the HTBI primer set) targeted the TCR CDR3. One entry per CDR3 protein results from TCRdb running MiXCR on the multiplex PCR reads. This sample has 380,000 or so distinct CDR3 sequences, with approximately 13% found just once. Source material: blood. These receptor sequences come from a woman in her twenties or thirties with Graves' hyperthyroidism.

The chain recombines TRBV15 with TRBJ2-7, with D maybe TRBD1 (6 bases). The V end was cut by 5 bases, the J end by 5 bases, with 10 bases between. The germline V gene has CDR1 LNHNV and CDR2 YYDKDF (reference sequence). The CDR3 is 12 residues long. Written as DNA, the CDR3 is TGTGCCACCAGCGCGACAGGCAACGAGCAGTACTTC. Translating gives CATSATGNEQYF.

This clonotype showed up just a few times. The V gene is TRBV3-1, the J gene TRBJ2-7; D gene uncertain. The CDR3 covers 15 residues. V was cut by 0 bases and J by 7 bases, with 16 bases left in between. From germline, CDR1 is LGHDT and CDR2 YNNKEL (reference sequence). The DNA for the CDR3 is TGTGCCAGCAGCCAAGAGGTACAGCTACTGAGGGAGCAGTACTTC. Its translation: CASSQEVQLLREQYF.

V usage is TRBV6-1 and J usage is TRBJ2-7; 7 bases match TRBD1. This CDR3 is built from 15 residues. Per the germline V gene, CDR1 is MNHNS and CDR2 is SASEGT. With 6 bases clipped from V and 4 bases from J, the junction kept 12 bases outside the gene matches. The CDR3 DNA reads TGTGCCAGCAGCTTAAGCCCGGGACAGACTTACGAGCAGTACTTC. This codes for CASSLSPGQTYEQYF.

This clonotype turned up a few times. J is TRBJ2-5 and V is TRBV24-1; D is undetermined. The germline V gene encodes CDR1 KGHDR and CDR2 SFDVKD. This CDR3 has 11 amino acids. Trimming removed 3 bases from V and 10 bases from J, with 8 bases in between. The CDR3 region is CATSDQSHQYF. CDR3 nucleotides: TGTGCCACCAGTGATCAGTCGCACCAGTACTTC.

The V and J genes are TRBV10-3 and TRBJ2-1, with TRBD2 matching over 13 bases. Trimming took 6 bases from V and 0 from J; bases not matched to a gene: 2. Germline V gives CDR1 ENHRY, CDR2 SYGVKD. This CDR3 contains 16 residues. CDR3 DNA sequence: TGTGCCATCAGAACTAGCGGGAGGGTCTCCTACAATGAGCAGTTCTTC. Protein: CAIRTSGRVSYNEQFF.

This chain uses TRBV10-2 with TRBJ2-7; no firm D call. The CDR3 loop spans 14 amino acids. Trimming stripped 7 bases from V and 0 bases from J, with 13 bases between. Per the germline V gene, CDR1 is WSHSY and CDR2 is SAAADI. CDR3 protein: CASTPQQASYEQYF. The DNA of the CDR3 is TGCGCCAGCACCCCCCAGCAGGCCTCCTACGAGCAGTACTTC.

This clonotype showed up just a few times. The chain combines TRBV6-5 with TRBJ2-3, with a weak D call TRBD2 (6 bases). Germline CDR1 is MNHEY and CDR2 is SVGAGI. The CDR3 contains 16 residues. The V gene lost 0 bases and the J gene lost 0 bases, with 10 bases spanning the gap. For the CDR3, the DNA is TGTGCCAGCAGTTACTCGTTACGGGGGAGCACAGATACGCAGTATTTT. Amino acids: CASSYSLRGSTDTQYF.

This clonotype has a handful of counts. The chain couples TRBV28 to TRBJ2-5, with unresolved D. The CDR3 consists of 15 residues. Per the germline V gene, CDR1 is MDHEN and CDR2 is SYDVKM. Trimming shortened V by 1 base and J by 2 bases, and 11 bases separated the two germline ends. The CDR3 DNA is TGTGCCAGCAGTTTATTTGGTGGGGTACAAGAGACCCAGTACTTC. It yields the protein CASSLFGGVQETQYF. The whole variable domain, remainder taken from reference TRBV28 and TRBJ2-5, is DVKVTQSSRYLVKRTGEKVFLECVQDMDHENMFWYRQDPGLGLRLIYFSYDVKMKEKGDIPEGYSVSREKKERFSLILESASTNQTSMYLCASSLFGGVQETQYFGPGTRLLVL.